Presented here are 16 T cell receptor beta chains from one specimen sequenced in a study of somatic mutations in cytotoxic T cells in rheumatoid arthritis (TCRdb year 2017). Receptors were amplified or captured by the immunoSEQ multiplex PCR assay. The source is immuneACCESS, and TCRdb retained only in-frame sequences with V and J called. Part of the clones is not carried over; for the studies checked, unresolved V genes explain less than half of this, and the remainder is unexplained. The sample has some 17,000 clones on record, approximately 80% of them singletons. The ten biggest clones cover approximately 5% of the sample. Sequencing input: CD8+ T cells sorted from blood. These receptors were collected from an adult with rheumatoid arthritis.

The chain employs TRBV7-8 and TRBJ1-5; 9 bases align to TRBD1. This CDR3 is 16 amino acids long. In germline, CDR1 is SGHVS, CDR2 FQNEAQ. The V and J ends lost 5 bases and 2 bases, in that order; junction bases with no gene match: 7. The CDR3 protein is CASSPLRDRGNQPQHF. The CDR3 DNA follows: TGTGCCAGCAGCCCACTACGGGACAGGGGCAATCAGCCCCAGCATTTT.

The chain employs TRBV4-1 and TRBJ2-2; D is tentatively TRBD1 or TRBD2 (6 bases each). Looked up from germline, CDR1 is MGHRA and CDR2 is YSYEKL. The V and J ends lost 10 bases and 4 bases respectively, with 10 bases between them. The CDR3 totals 12 residues. CDR3 DNA sequence: TGCGCCACGAGGGGGGCCACCGGGGAGCTGTTTTTT. Protein sequence: CATRGATGELFF.

The gene calls are TRBV5-1 and TRBJ2-5; 7 bases are shared with TRBD1. CDR3 length: 15 amino acids. The germline CDR1 and CDR2 sequences are SGHRS and YFSETQ. The junction had 7 bases not matched to a gene; V was cut back by 5 bases and J by 0 bases. CDR3 protein: CASRLMGQYQETQYF. Written as DNA, the CDR3 is TGCGCCAGCAGACTTATGGGACAGTACCAAGAGACCCAGTACTTC. The complete variable domain, with remaining parts taken from reference TRBV5-1 and TRBJ2-5, reads KAGVTQTPRYLIKTRGQQVTLSCSPISGHRSVSWYQQTPGQGLQFLFEYFSETQRNKGNFPGRFSGRQFSNSRSEMNVSTLELGDSALYLCASRLMGQYQETQYFGPGTRLLVL.

J is TRBJ2-3 and V is TRBV25-1, with a tentative D call TRBD2 (7 bases). The CDR3 contains 15 residues. Germline V lookup: CDR1 MGHDK, CDR2 SYGVNS. V was cut by 2 bases and J by 4 bases, with 13 bases left in between. The CDR3 DNA is TGTGCCAGCAGTGAACGGGGGGCCTGGGCAGATACGCAGTATTTT. It yields the protein CASSERGAWADTQYF.

On this clone itself: Within the sample, other DNA sequences also encode this same CDR3. This sequence joins TRBV5-6 and TRBJ2-7, with 7 bases fitting TRBD1. The CDR3 is 13 residues long. J lost 3 bases, V lost 4 bases, and 4 bases had no gene match. CDR1 SGHDT and CDR2 YYEEEE come from the germline V gene. For the CDR3, the DNA is TGTGCCAGCAGCATCGACAGGGTCTACGAGCAGTACTTC. As protein: CASSIDRVYEQYF.

Here the CDR3 reads CASSLSGTGSGNTIYF. As DNA, the CDR3 is TGCGCCAGCAGCTTGTCTGGGACAGGCTCTGGAAACACCATATATTTT. The V and J genes are TRBV5-1 and TRBJ1-3; 8 bases map to TRBD1. From germline, CDR1 is SGHRS and CDR2 YFSETQ. This CDR3 is built from 16 residues. With V trimmed by 1 base and J by 0 bases, 3 bases remained unmatched.

This clone was observed a handful of times. The chain uses TRBV6-5 and TRBJ1-1; no clear D. The CDR3 loop spans 14 amino acids. V lost 0 bases and J lost 3, with 8 bases in between. Germline-derived CDR1 and CDR2 are MNHEY and SVGAGI. This chain's CDR3 is CASSYSHEDTEAFF. CDR3 in DNA: TGTGCCAGCAGTTACTCTCACGAAGACACTGAAGCTTTCTTT.

The V call is TRBV2, the J call TRBJ2-3; a weak D match, TRBD1 (5 bases). Trimming shortened V by 10 bases and J by 4 bases, and 12 bases separated the two germline ends. CDR1 and CDR2 from the germline V gene are SNHLY and FYNNEI. The CDR3 runs 12 residues. The CDR3 sequence: CATQVGPDTQYF. CDR3 DNA: TGTGCCACTCAGGTGGGGCCAGATACGCAGTATTTT. Drawing the rest from reference TRBV2 and TRBJ2-3, the complete variable domain is EPEVTQTPSHQVTQMGQEVILRCVPISNHLYFYWYRQILGQKVEFLVSFYNNEISEKSEIFDDQFSVERPDGSNFTLKIRSTKLEDSAMYFCATQVGPDTQYFGPGTRLTVL.

The rearrangement uses TRBV10-2 and TRBJ1-5; the D is unclear. V lost 7 bases to trimming and J lost 6 bases, with 13 bases between them. This CDR3 comprises 13 residues. Germline V gene lookup returns CDR1 WSHSY and CDR2 SAAADI. The CDR3 DNA follows: TGCGCCAGCACAGGCGAGGCCCCTCAGCCCCAGCATTTT. Protein: CASTGEAPQPQHF.

The chain links TRBV30 to TRBJ2-1, with TRBD2 as a possible D gene (7 bases). Per germline, CDR1 GTSNPN and CDR2 SVGIG (reference sequence). V was cut by 0 bases and J by 7 bases, with 25 bases left in between. There are 18 residues in the CDR3. CDR3 amino acids: CAWSVRFLAAGQGNEQFF. DNA of the CDR3: TGTGCCTGGAGTGTAAGATTTCTAGCGGCGGGACAAGGTAATGAGCAGTTCTTC. Together with reference TRBV30 and TRBJ2-1, the CDR3 gives the full variable domain: SQTIHQWPATLVQPVGSPLSLECTVEGTSNPNLYWYRQAAGRGLQLLFYSVGIGQISSEVPQNLSASRPQDRQFILSSKKLLLSDSGFYLCAWSVRFLAAGQGNEQFFGPGTRLTVL.

V and J are TRBV10-1 and TRBJ2-4; 8 positions agree with TRBD2. Germline values: CDR1 WNHNN, CDR2 SYGVQD (reference sequence). V shed 3 bases, J shed 1 base, and the junction held 20 bases outside the gene matches. The CDR3 loop spans 21 amino acids. The CDR3 region is CASSERSDRNSGLAAKNIQYF. CDR3 sequence (DNA): TGCGCCAGCAGTGAACGCTCAGACAGGAATTCCGGACTAGCCGCCAAAAACATTCAGTACTTC.

Written as DNA, the CDR3 is TGTGCCACCAGCAGAGATGCACCCCCTTCCGGCTACACCTTC. It yields the protein CATSRDAPPSGYTF. This rearrangement joins TRBV15 to TRBJ1-2; no clear D. This CDR3 is 14 amino acids long. Between the trimmed V and J ends, which lost 0 bases and 8 bases, there was a span of 13 bases. Germline assignment: CDR1 LNHNV and CDR2 YYDKDF (reference sequence).

This chain links TRBV9 with TRBJ2-2; D possibly corresponds to TRBD2 (5 bases). The CDR3 runs to 15 residues. Trimming shortened V by 2 bases and J by 0 bases, and 8 bases separated the two germline ends. Germline V CDR1 and CDR2: SGDLS, YYNGEE. The CDR3 nucleotides are TGTGCCAGCAGCGTTGAACTAGCGAACACCGGGGAGCTGTTTTTT. It is translated as CASSVELANTGELFF. Full variable domain (outside the CDR3, taken from reference TRBV9 and TRBJ2-2): DSGVTQTPKHLITATGQRVTLRCSPRSGDLSVYWYQQSLDQGLQFLIQYYNGEERAKGNILERFSAQQFPDLHSELNLSSLELGDSALYFCASSVELANTGELFFGEGSRLTVL.

Turning to this clone: A junction end diverges from the germline sequence, so it may reflect a read error. The rearrangement joins TRBV30 to TRBJ2-7; no firm D call. The CDR3 length is 14 residues. CDR1 GTSNPN and CDR2 SVGIG come from the germline V gene (reference sequence). The CDR3 sequence: CALSGVGAMGEQYF. In nucleotides, the CDR3 is TGTGCCTTGAGTGGGGTAGGTGCGATGGGCGAGCAGTACTTC.

This clone has more than one count but fewer than ten. The chain recombines TRBV7-9 with TRBJ2-2; D uncertain. The CDR3 spans 15 residues. CDR1 and CDR2 (germline): SEHNR, FQNEAQ (reference sequence). Trimming pared 5 bases from V and 0 bases from J, leaving 10 bases between. The CDR3 DNA reads as TGTGCCAGCAGCCTAGAGGCCACGAACACCGGGGAGCTGTTTTTT. This gives the protein CASSLEATNTGELFF.

The chain uses TRBV19 and TRBJ1-4; D is uncertain. V lost 6 bases to trimming and J lost 8 bases, with 7 bases between them. Germline loops: CDR1 LNHDA, CDR2 SQIVND (reference sequence). The CDR3 consists of 11 residues. In DNA, the CDR3 is TGTGCCAGTAGCCTTGGGGAAAAACTGTTTTTT. Residues: CASSLGEKLFF.